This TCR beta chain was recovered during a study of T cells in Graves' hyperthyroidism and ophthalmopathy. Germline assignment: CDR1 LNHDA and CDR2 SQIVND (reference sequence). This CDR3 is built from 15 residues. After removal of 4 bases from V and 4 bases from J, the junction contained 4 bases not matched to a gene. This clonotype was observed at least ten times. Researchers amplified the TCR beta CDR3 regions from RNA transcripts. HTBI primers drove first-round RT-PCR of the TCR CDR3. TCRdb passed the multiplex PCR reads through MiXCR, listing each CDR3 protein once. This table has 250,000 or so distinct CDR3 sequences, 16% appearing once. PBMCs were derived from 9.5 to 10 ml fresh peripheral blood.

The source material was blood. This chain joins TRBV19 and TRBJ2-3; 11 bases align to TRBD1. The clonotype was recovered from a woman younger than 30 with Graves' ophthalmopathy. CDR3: CASSTRTGGADTQYF. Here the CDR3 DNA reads TGTGCCAGTAGTACCCGGACAGGGGGCGCAGATACGCAGTATTTT.